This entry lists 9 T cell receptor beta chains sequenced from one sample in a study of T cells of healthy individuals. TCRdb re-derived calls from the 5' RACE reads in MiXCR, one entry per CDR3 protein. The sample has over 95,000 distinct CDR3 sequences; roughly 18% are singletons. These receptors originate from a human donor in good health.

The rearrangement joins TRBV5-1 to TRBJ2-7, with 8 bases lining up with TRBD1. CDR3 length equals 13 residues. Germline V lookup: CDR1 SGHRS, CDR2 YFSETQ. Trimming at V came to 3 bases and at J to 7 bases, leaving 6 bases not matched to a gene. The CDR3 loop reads CASSWTGQEEQYF. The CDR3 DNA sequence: TGCGCCAGCAGCTGGACAGGGCAAGAAGAGCAGTACTTC.

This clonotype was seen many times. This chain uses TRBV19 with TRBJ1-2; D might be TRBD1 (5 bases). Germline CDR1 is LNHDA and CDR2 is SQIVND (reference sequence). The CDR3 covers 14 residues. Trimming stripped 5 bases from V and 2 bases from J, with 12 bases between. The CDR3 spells CASSSRGDNYGYTF. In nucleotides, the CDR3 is TGTGCCAGTAGTTCCCGGGGGGACAACTATGGCTACACCTTC. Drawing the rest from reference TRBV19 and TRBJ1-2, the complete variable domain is DGGITQSPKYLFRKEGQNVTLSCEQNLNHDAMYWYRQDPGQGLRLIYYSQIVNDFQKGDIAEGYSVSREKKESFPLTVTSAQKNPTAFYLCASSSRGDNYGYTFGSGTRLTVV.

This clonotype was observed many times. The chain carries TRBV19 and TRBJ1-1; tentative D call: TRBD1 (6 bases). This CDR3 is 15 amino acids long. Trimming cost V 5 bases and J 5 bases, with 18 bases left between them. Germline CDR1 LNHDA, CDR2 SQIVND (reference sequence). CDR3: CASSSRTEGKTEAFF. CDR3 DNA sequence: TGTGCCAGTAGTTCTCGGACAGAGGGGAAGACTGAAGCTTTCTTT.

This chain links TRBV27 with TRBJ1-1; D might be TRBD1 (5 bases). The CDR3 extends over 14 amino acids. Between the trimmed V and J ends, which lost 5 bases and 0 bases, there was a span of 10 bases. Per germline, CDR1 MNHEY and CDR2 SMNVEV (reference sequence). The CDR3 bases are TGTGCCAGCAGTCCGACAGTCATGAACACTGAAGCTTTCTTT. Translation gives CASSPTVMNTEAFF.

The CDR3 DNA follows: TGTGCCATCAGCCGGGGGGGTACTAGCACAGATACGCAGTATTTT. Translating it yields CAISRGGTSTDTQYF. The gene calls are TRBV10-3 and TRBJ2-3; 8 bases match TRBD2. Germline V gene data show CDR1 as ENHRY and CDR2 as SYGVKD. V dropped 6 bases and J dropped 0; count of bases not matched to a gene: 5. This CDR3 has 15 amino acids.

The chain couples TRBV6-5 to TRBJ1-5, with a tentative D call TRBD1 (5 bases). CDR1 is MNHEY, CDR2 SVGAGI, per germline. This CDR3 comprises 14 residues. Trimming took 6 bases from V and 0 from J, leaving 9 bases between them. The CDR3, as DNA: TGTGCCAGCAGCTCGACAGTTAGCAATCAGCCCCAGCATTTT. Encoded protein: CASSSTVSNQPQHF.

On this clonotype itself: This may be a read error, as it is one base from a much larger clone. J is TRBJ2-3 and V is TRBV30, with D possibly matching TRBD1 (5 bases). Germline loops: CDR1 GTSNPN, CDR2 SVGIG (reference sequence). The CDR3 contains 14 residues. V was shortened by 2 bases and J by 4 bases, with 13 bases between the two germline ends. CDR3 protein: CAWSHNQGADTQYF. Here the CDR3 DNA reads TGTGCCTGGAGTCATAACCAAGGGGCAGATACGCAGTATTTT.

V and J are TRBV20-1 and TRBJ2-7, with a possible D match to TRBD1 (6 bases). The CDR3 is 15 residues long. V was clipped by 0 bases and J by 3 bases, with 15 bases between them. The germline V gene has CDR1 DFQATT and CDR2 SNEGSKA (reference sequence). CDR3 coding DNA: TGCAGTGCTAGAGATCTCGGGCCAGGGGACTACGAGCAGTACTTC. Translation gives CSARDLGPGDYEQYF.

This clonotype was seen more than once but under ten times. The CDR3 region has the DNA TGTGCCAGCAGCTTTAGGGCAGGGAATCAGCCCCAGCATTTT. Translated: CASSFRAGNQPQHF. This chain links TRBV7-8 with TRBJ1-5; the D gene is possibly TRBD1 (5 bases). V was clipped by 3 bases and J by 4 bases, with 10 bases between them. The CDR3 loop spans 14 amino acids. Looked up from germline, CDR1 is SGHVS and CDR2 is FQNEAQ.